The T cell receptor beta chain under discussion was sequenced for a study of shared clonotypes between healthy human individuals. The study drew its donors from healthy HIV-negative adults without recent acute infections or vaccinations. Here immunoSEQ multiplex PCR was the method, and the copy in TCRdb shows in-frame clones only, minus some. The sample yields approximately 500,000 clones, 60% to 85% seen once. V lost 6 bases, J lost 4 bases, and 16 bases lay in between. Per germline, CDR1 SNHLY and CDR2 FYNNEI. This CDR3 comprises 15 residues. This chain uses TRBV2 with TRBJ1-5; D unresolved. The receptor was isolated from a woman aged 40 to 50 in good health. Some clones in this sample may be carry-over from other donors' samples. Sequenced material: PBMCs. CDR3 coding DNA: TGTGCCAGCAGCGGGGTAAGGGTAAGGAATCAGCCCCAGCATTTT. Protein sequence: CASSGVRVRNQPQHF.